The T cell receptor beta chain under discussion was sequenced for a study of cytomegalovirus exposure and HLA in healthy donors. General study findings and limits: Specificity of three CMV-associated chains for CMV antigens was verified in vitro. The authors assumed roughly uniform sequencing depth across donors for presence/absence analyses. Later genetic work tied a missense DCLRE1C variant to beta-chain V and J trimming.

Comment on this clone: Its antigen is not known.

The PCR was carried out with 60 Vbeta primers and 13 Jbeta primers. Measured with immunoSEQ multiplex PCR; TCRdb has only the in-frame clones, and not every one. This sample carries approximately 70,000 clones, around 78% of them seen once, and the ten largest clones take 6.3%. At sampling all donors were nominally healthy, likely with unrecorded immune exposures. This CDR3 region has 16 residues. J lost 1 base, V lost 4 bases, and 5 bases had no gene match. Per the germline V gene, CDR1 is SGHDT and CDR2 is YYEEEE. This receptor was identified in a man aged 50-60 years in good health and CMV-seronegative. This chain links TRBV5-6 with TRBJ2-5; 12 nucleotides agree with TRBD2. The sequenced sample was PBMCs. DNA of the CDR3: TGTGCCAGCAGCGCCCGACTAGCGGGGGCCCAAGAGACCCAGTACTTC. The encoded protein is CASSARLAGAQETQYF. The variable domain in full, with the rest retrieved from reference TRBV5-6 and TRBJ2-5, is DAGVTQSPTHLIKTRGQQVTLRCSPKSGHDTVSWYQQALGQGPQFIFQYYEEEERQRGNFPDRFSGHQFPNYSSELNVNALLLGDSALYLCASSARLAGAQETQYFGPGTRLLVL.